The clone carrying this TCR beta chain has more than one count but fewer than ten. Its specificity is unknown. The junction had 12 bases not matched to a gene; V was cut back by 2 bases and J by 3 bases. The CDR3 is 17 residues long. Per the germline V gene, CDR1 is MNHEY and CDR2 is SVGAGI. This record belongs to a study of response to subunit inactivated influenza vaccine. The study's findings and limits: With each seasonal influenza vaccination, the authors suggested, few new T cells are recruited.

TCRdb itself ran the RT-PCR reads through MiXCR, one entry per CDR3 protein. The sample lists more than 550,000 distinct CDR3 sequences; 10% to 15% were seen once. The clonotype was recovered from a man between 45 and 60 years old who received an inactivated influenza vaccine. The chain has TRBV6-5 and TRBJ2-7, with TRBD2 matching 8 bases. The specimen was PBMCs from blood, collected on the day of vaccination. This CDR3 reads CASSYLKKRGLVYEQYF. CDR3 nucleotides: TGTGCCAGCAGTTACCTTAAAAAACGGGGACTAGTCTACGAGCAGTACTTC.